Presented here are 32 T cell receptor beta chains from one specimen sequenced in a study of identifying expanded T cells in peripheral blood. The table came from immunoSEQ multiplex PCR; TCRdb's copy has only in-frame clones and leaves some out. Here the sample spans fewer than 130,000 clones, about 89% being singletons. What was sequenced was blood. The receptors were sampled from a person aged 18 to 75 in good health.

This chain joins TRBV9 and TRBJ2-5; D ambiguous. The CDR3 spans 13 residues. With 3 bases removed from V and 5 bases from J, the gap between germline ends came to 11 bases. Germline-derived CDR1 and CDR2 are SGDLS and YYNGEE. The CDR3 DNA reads TGTGCCAGCAGCGGTTTGCCTTGGGAGACCCAGTACTTC. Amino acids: CASSGLPWETQYF.

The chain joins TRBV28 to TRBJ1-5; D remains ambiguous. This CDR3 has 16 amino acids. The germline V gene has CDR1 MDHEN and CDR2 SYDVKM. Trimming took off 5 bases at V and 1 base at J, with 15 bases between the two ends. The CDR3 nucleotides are TGTGCCAGCAGTCCCCGCCGGTTTGCGAGCAATCAGCCCCAGCATTTT. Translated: CASSPRRFASNQPQHF.

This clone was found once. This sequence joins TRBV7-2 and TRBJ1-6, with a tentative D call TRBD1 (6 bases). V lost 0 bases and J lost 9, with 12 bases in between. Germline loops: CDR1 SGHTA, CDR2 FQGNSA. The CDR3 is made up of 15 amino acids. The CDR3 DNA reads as TGTGCCAGCAGCTTAGCCGTGGGGGCTAGTTCACCCCTCCACTTT. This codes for CASSLAVGASSPLHF. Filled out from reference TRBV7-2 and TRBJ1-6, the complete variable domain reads GAGVSQSPSNKVTEKGKDVELRCDPISGHTALYWYRQSLGQGLEFLIYFQGNSAPDKSGLPSDRFSAERTGGSVSTLTIQRTQQEDSAVYLCASSLAVGASSPLHFGNGTRLTVT.

The chain's CDR3 is CASVGTAGENNEQFF. Written as DNA, the CDR3 is TGTGCCAGCGTCGGCACTGCGGGGGAGAACAATGAGCAGTTCTTC. V and J are TRBV6-1 and TRBJ2-1; 7 positions match TRBD2. Looked up from germline, CDR1 is MNHNS and CDR2 is SASEGT. The trim removed 8 bases at V and 5 bases at J, leaving 12 bases unmatched. The CDR3 is 15 amino acids.

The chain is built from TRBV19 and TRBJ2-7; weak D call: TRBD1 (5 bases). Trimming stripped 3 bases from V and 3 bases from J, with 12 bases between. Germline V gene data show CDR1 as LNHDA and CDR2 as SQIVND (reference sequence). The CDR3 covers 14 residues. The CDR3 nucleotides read TGTGCCAGTAGTATCTACCAGGGAAGCTACGAGCAGTACTTC. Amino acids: CASSIYQGSYEQYF.

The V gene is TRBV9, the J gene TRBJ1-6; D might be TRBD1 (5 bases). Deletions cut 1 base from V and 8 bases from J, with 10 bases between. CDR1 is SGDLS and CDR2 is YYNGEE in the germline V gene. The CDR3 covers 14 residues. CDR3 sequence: CASSVQGLDSPLHF. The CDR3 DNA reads TGTGCCAGCAGCGTACAGGGTTTGGATTCACCCCTCCACTTT.

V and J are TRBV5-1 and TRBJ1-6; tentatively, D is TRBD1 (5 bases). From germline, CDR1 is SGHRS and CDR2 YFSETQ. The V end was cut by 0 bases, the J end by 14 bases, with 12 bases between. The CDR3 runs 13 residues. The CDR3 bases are TGCGCCAGCAGCTTGGAAGGGGATGGGTCCCTCCACTTT. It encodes CASSLEGDGSLHF.

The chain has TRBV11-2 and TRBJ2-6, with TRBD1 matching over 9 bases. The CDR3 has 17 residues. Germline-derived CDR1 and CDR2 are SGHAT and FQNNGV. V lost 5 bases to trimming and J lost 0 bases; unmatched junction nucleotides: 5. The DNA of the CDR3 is TGTGCCAGCAGCGGACAGGGGCTAAGCTCTGGGGCCAACGTCCTGACTTTC. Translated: CASSGQGLSSGANVLTF.

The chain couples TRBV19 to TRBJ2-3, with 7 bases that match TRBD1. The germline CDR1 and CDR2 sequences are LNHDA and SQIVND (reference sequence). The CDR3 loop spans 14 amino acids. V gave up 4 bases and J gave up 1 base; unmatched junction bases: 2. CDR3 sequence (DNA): TGTGCCAGTAGTAGCCAGGGGGGCACAGATACGCAGTATTTT. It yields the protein CASSSQGGTDTQYF.

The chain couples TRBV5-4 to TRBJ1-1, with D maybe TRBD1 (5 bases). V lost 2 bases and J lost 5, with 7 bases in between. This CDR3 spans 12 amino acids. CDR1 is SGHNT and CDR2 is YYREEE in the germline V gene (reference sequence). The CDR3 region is CASSFGGTEAFF. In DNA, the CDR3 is TGTGCCAGCAGCTTCGGGGGGACTGAAGCTTTCTTT.

CDR3 nucleotides: TGTGCCAGCAGGACGGAGGACACTGAAGCTTTCTTT. Translated: CASRTEDTEAFF. J is TRBJ1-1 and V is TRBV11-2; unclear D gene. CDR1 and CDR2 (germline): SGHAT, FQNNGV. V lost 6 bases and J 3 bases, leaving 8 bases between the germline ends. The CDR3 is 12 residues long.

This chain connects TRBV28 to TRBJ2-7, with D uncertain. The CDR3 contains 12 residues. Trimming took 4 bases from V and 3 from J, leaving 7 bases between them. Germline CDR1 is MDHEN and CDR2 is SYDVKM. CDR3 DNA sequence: TGTGCCAGCAGTTCCGATGGCTACGAGCAGTACTTC. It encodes CASSSDGYEQYF.

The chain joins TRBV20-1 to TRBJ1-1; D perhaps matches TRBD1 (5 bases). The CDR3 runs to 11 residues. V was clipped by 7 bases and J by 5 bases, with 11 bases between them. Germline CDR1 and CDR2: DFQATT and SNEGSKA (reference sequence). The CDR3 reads CSVGAQTEAFF. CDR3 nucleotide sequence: TGCAGTGTTGGGGCCCAGACTGAAGCTTTCTTT.

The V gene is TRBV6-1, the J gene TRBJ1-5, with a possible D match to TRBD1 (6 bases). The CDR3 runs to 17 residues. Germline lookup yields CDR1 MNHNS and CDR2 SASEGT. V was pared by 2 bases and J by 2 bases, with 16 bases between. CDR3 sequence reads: CASSELLTGKGNQPQHF. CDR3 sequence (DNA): TGTGCCAGCAGTGAACTACTTACAGGGAAGGGCAATCAGCCCCAGCATTTT.

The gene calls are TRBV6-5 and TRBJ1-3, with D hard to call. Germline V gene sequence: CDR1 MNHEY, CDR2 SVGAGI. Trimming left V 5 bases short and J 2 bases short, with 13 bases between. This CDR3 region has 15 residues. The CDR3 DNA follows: TGTGCCAGCAGTACGGAGAACTTACCTGGAAACACCATATATTTT. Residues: CASSTENLPGNTIYF.

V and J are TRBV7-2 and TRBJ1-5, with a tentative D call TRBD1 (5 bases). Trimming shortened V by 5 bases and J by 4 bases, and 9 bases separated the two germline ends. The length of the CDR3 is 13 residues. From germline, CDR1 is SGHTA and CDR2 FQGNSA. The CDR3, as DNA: TGTGCCAGCAGCCTCGACAGAAATCAGCCCCAGCATTTT. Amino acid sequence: CASSLDRNQPQHF.

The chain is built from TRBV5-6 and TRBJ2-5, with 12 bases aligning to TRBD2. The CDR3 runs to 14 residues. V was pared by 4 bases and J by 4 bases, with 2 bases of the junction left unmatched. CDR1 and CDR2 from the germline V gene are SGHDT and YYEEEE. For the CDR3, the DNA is TGTGCCAGCAGCGAGACTAGCGGGGGAGAGACCCAGTACTTC. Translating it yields CASSETSGGETQYF.

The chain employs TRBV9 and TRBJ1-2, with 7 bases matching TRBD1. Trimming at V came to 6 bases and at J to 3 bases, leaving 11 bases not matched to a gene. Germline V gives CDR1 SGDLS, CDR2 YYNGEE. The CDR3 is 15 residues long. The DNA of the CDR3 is TGTGCCAGCACCCAAACGACAGGGAGGCACTATGGCTACACCTTC. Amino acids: CASTQTTGRHYGYTF.

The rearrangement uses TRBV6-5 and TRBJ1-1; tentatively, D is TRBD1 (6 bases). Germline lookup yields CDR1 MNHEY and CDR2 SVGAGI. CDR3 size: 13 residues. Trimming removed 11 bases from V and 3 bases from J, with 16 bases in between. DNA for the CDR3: TGTGCCGCAGCCTGGGGGGCGGACACTGAAGCTTTCTTT. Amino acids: CAAAWGADTEAFF.

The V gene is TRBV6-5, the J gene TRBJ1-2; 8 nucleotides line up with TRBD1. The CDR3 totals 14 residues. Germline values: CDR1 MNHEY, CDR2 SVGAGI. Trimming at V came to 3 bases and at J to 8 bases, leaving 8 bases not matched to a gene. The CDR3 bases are TGTGCCAGCAGTTATTACAGCAGGGGGCAAGGCTACACCTTC. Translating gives CASSYYSRGQGYTF.

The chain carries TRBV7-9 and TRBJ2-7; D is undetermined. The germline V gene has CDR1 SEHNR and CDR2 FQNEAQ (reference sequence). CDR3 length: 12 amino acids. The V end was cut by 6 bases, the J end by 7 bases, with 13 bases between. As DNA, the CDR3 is TGTGCCAGCAGTGTTGGATCGTTAGAGCAGTACTTC. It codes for CASSVGSLEQYF.

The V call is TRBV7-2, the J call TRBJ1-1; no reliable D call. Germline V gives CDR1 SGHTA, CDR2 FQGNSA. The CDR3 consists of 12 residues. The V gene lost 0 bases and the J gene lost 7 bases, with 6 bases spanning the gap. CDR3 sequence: CASSLARLEAFF. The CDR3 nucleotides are TGTGCCAGCAGCTTAGCACGCCTTGAAGCTTTCTTT.

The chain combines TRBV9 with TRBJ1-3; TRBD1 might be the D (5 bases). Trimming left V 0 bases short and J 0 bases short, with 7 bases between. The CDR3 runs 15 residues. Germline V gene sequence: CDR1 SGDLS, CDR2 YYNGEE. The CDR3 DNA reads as TGTGCCAGCAGCGTAGGGGGGTCCTCTGGAAACACCATATATTTT. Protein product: CASSVGGSSGNTIYF.

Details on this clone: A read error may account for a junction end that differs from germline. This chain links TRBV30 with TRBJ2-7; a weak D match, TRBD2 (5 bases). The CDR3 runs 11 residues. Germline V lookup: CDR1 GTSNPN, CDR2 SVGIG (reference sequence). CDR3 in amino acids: CVVRVVGEQYF. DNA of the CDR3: TGCGTGGTGAGGGTGGTCGGGGAGCAGTACTTC.

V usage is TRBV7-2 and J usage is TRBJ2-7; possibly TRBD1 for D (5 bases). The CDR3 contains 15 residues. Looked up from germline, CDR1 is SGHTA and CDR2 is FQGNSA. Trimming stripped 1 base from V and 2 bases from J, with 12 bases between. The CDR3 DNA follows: TGTGCCAGCAGCTTAGATGGGGCCGGTACCTACGAGCAGTACTTC. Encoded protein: CASSLDGAGTYEQYF.

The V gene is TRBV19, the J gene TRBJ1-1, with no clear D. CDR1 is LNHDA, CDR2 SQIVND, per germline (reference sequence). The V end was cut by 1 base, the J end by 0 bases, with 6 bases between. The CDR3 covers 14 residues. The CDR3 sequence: CASSIGGLNTEAFF. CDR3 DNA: TGTGCCAGTAGTATAGGAGGGCTGAACACTGAAGCTTTCTTT.

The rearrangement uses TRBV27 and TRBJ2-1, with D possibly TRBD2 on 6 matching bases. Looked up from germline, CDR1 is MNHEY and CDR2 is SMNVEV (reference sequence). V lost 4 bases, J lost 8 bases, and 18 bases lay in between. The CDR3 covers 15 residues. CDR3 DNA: TGTGCCAGCAGTTCCCCCGAGACTAGGTTCGATGAGCAGTTCTTC. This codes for CASSSPETRFDEQFF.

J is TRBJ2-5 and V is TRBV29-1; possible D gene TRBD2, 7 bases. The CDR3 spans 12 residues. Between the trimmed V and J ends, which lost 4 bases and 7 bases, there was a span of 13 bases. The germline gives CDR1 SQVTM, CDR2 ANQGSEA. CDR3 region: CSVGGGGRTQYF. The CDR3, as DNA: TGCAGCGTTGGGGGGGGCGGGCGGACCCAGTACTTC.

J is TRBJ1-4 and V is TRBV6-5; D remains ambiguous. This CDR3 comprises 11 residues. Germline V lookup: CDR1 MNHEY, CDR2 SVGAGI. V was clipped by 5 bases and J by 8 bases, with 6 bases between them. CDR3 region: CASSTPEKLFF. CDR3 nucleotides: TGTGCCAGCAGTACACCGGAAAAACTGTTTTTT.

In nucleotides, the CDR3 is TGTGCCAGCAGCTTAGGGGCTGAGGGCAGATTACCCCTCCACTTT. Encoded protein: CASSLGAEGRLPLHF. V is TRBV7-2 and J is TRBJ1-6, with unresolved D. Germline CDR1 SGHTA, CDR2 FQGNSA. The ends were cut back, 1 base at V and 12 bases at J, with 16 bases in the middle. The CDR3 length is 15 residues.

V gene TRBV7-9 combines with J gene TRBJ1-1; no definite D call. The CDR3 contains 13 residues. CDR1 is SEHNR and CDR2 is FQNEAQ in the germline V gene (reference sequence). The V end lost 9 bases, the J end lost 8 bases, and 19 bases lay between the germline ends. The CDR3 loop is CASTTILGLEAFF. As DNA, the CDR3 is TGTGCCAGTACGACTATTCTCGGCCTAGAAGCTTTCTTT. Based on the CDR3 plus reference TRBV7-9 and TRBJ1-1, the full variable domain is DTGVSQNPRHKITKRGQNVTFRCDPISEHNRLYWYRQTLGQGPEFLTYFQNEAQLEKSRLLSDRFSAERPKGSFSTLEIQRTEQGDSAMYLCASTTILGLEAFFGQGTRLTVV.

CDR3 amino acids: CASSYPGHQNTEAFF. The CDR3 bases are TGCGCCAGCAGCTACCCGGGACATCAGAACACTGAAGCTTTCTTT. The V gene is TRBV4-1, the J gene TRBJ1-1; a weak D match, TRBD1 (6 bases). The CDR3 runs to 15 residues. Trimming cost V 5 bases and J 1 base, with 14 bases left between them. The germline gives CDR1 MGHRA, CDR2 YSYEKL.